Presented here are 22 T cell receptor beta chains from one specimen sequenced in a study of OX40 agonist ivuxolimab in advanced cancers. Library creation used the immunoSEQ multiplex PCR assay. The table comes from immuneACCESS by way of TCRdb, which keeps in-frame sequences with V and J called. Part of the clones is missing from these tables; in studies checked, under half for an unresolved V gene and the rest for unknown reasons. This sample is represented by under 13,000 clones; 75% to 90% of them were singletons. Clones ranked in the top ten supply roughly 14% of the sample. The sequencing used CD4+ or CD8+ T cells sorted from blood, collected in a trial of the OX40 agonist ivuxolimab. These receptors came from an adult with an advanced solid tumor such as melanoma, head and neck, liver or kidney cancer.

The chain joins TRBV9 to TRBJ2-2, with no clear D. CDR1 and CDR2 from the germline V gene are SGDLS and YYNGEE. The CDR3 loop spans 13 amino acids. V dropped 4 bases and J dropped 5 bases, with 9 bases sitting between them. The CDR3 reads CASSPTWTGELFF. In DNA, the CDR3 is TGTGCCAGCAGCCCCACGTGGACCGGGGAGCTGTTTTTT.

The chain joins TRBV6-4 to TRBJ2-3; D is perhaps TRBD1 (6 bases). Trimming removed 2 bases from V and 2 bases from J, with 11 bases in between. The CDR3 contains 15 residues. Germline values: CDR1 MRHNA, CDR2 SNTAGT. This CDR3 is CASSDGTGNTDTQYF. In DNA form, the CDR3 reads TGTGCCAGCAGTGACGGCACAGGGAACACAGATACGCAGTATTTT.

The chain employs TRBV4-1 and TRBJ2-1, with 10 bases matching TRBD2. J lost 5 bases, V lost 0 bases, and 7 bases had no gene match. The CDR3 sequence is 17 residues long. The V gene's germline CDR1 is MGHRA and CDR2 YSYEKL. The CDR3 region is CASSQDPSGRGNNEQFF. DNA for the CDR3: TGCGCCAGCAGCCAAGACCCCAGCGGGAGGGGGAACAATGAGCAGTTCTTC.

The chain carries TRBV4-1 and TRBJ1-1; TRBD1 might be the D (6 bases). This CDR3 is built from 13 residues. V lost 1 base and J lost 9, with 12 bases in between. The germline CDR1 and CDR2 sequences are MGHRA and YSYEKL. The CDR3 DNA follows: TGCGCCAGCAGCCAAGGGGGGGCCGCGAAAGCTTTCTTT. Amino acids: CASSQGGAAKAFF.

The chain links TRBV27 to TRBJ1-1; 12 bases align to TRBD1. The CDR3 has 13 residues. V dropped 6 bases and J dropped 5; count of bases not matched to a gene: 1. In germline, CDR1 is MNHEY, CDR2 SMNVEV (reference sequence). For the CDR3, the DNA is TGTGCCAGCAGGGGACAGGGGGCGACTGAAGCTTTCTTT. Its protein is CASRGQGATEAFF.

The chain couples TRBV5-4 to TRBJ1-5, with D maybe TRBD1 (5 bases). Germline V lookup: CDR1 SGHNT, CDR2 YYREEE (reference sequence). V lost 3 bases and J 9 bases, leaving 25 bases between the germline ends. There are 17 residues in the CDR3. The CDR3: CASSSRGHGTEKGPQHF. CDR3 nucleotides: TGTGCCAGCAGCTCTCGCGGACATGGGACGGAGAAGGGGCCCCAGCATTTT.

V is TRBV28 and J is TRBJ2-3; 9 nucleotides agree with TRBD2. The germline gives CDR1 MDHEN, CDR2 SYDVKM. This CDR3 comprises 14 residues. V trimming: 3 bases; J trimming: 3 bases; junction bases outside the gene matches: 1. CDR3 sequence (DNA): TGTGCCAGCAGTTTTCTAGCGGGAACAGATACGCAGTATTTT. It is translated as CASSFLAGTDTQYF. Full variable domain (missing parts from reference TRBV28 and TRBJ2-3): DVKVTQSSRYLVKRTGEKVFLECVQDMDHENMFWYRQDPGLGLRLIYFSYDVKMKEKGDIPEGYSVSREKKERFSLILESASTNQTSMYLCASSFLAGTDTQYFGPGTRLTVL.

The chain is built from TRBV19 and TRBJ2-4; D perhaps matches TRBD1 (6 bases). Germline values: CDR1 LNHDA, CDR2 SQIVND (reference sequence). V was cut by 4 bases and J by 0 bases, with 16 bases left in between. The CDR3 is 17 amino acids. This CDR3 reads CASSTPDRSLAKNIQYF. As DNA, the CDR3 is TGTGCCAGTAGTACGCCCGACAGGTCTTTAGCCAAAAACATTCAGTACTTC.

This chain connects TRBV6-1 to TRBJ2-6, with 7 positions matching TRBD1. The CDR3 spans 16 residues. From germline, CDR1 is MNHNS and CDR2 SASEGT. V lost 3 bases and J lost 1; bases outside the gene matches: 3. The CDR3 sequence: CASSETTGSGANVLTF. The CDR3 bases are TGTGCCAGCAGTGAGACGACAGGGTCTGGGGCCAACGTCCTGACTTTC.

The rearrangement uses TRBV18 and TRBJ2-2, with D perhaps TRBD2 (6 bases). The CDR3 is made up of 18 amino acids. The V gene lost 4 bases and the J gene lost 1 base, with 19 bases spanning the gap. Germline CDR1 reads KGHSH; CDR2 reads LQKENI. In DNA, the CDR3 is TGTGCCAGCTCACGAACGGGTCCTCGCGGGATGAACACCGGGGAGCTGTTTTTT. Its protein is CASSRTGPRGMNTGELFF.

This rearrangement joins TRBV19 to TRBJ2-1; D uncertain. The V gene's germline CDR1 is LNHDA and CDR2 SQIVND (reference sequence). The CDR3 extends over 14 amino acids. The V end was cut by 6 bases, the J end by 7 bases, with 16 bases between. In nucleotides, the CDR3 is TGTGCCAGTAGCAGGTGGAGCTTGGGTAATGAGCAGTTCTTC. Amino acids: CASSRWSLGNEQFF.

This clone was seen only once. V usage is TRBV27 and J usage is TRBJ1-1, with a tentative D call TRBD1 (6 bases). The V end lost 0 bases, the J end lost 5 bases, and 10 bases lay between the germline ends. The germline CDR1 and CDR2 sequences are MNHEY and SMNVEV (reference sequence). This CDR3 comprises 14 residues. DNA of the CDR3: TGTGCCAGCAGTTTATCGGTACAGGGAACTGAAGCTTTCTTT. Translating gives CASSLSVQGTEAFF.

The chain combines TRBV18 with TRBJ1-3; TRBD1 might be the D (5 bases). The CDR3 runs 16 residues. CDR1 KGHSH and CDR2 LQKENI come from the germline V gene. V was clipped by 0 bases and J by 2 bases, with 11 bases between them. CDR3 DNA sequence: TGTGCCAGCTCACCACCACAGGAGACAACTGGAAACACCATATATTTT. This codes for CASSPPQETTGNTIYF.

The CDR3 coding sequence is TGTGCCTGGAGTTTAGGGAACACTGAAGCTTTCTTT. Translation: CAWSLGNTEAFF. V is TRBV30 and J is TRBJ1-1; D call uncertain. Germline V gene lookup returns CDR1 GTSNPN and CDR2 SVGIG (reference sequence). The ends were cut back, 2 bases at V and 1 base at J, with 5 bases in the middle. The CDR3 sequence is 12 residues long.

This rearrangement joins TRBV7-8 to TRBJ2-3; TRBD2 might be the D (5 bases). Trimming pared 2 bases from V and 5 bases from J, leaving 17 bases between. The CDR3 runs to 16 residues. In germline, CDR1 is SGHVS, CDR2 FQNEAQ. CDR3 DNA sequence: TGTGCCAGCAGCTTACCGATGGGTAGCGTGGAAGATACGCAGTATTTT. The encoded protein is CASSLPMGSVEDTQYF.

The CDR3 sequence: CASSVFGGVNEQFF. In DNA, the CDR3 is TGCGCCAGCAGCGTCTTCGGGGGGGTCAATGAGCAGTTCTTC. This sequence joins TRBV5-1 and TRBJ2-1, with TRBD2 matching 8 bases. V lost 4 bases and J lost 6; bases outside the gene matches: 6. The CDR3 covers 14 residues. Germline-derived CDR1 and CDR2 are SGHRS and YFSETQ.

CDR3 amino acids: CASSEASGGTMAEQYF. For the CDR3, the DNA is TGTGCCAGCAGTGAGGCTAGCGGGGGGACTATGGCCGAGCAGTACTTC. V usage is TRBV6-1 and J usage is TRBJ2-7, with TRBD2 identical over 11 bases. The trim removed 3 bases at V and 6 bases at J, leaving 10 bases unmatched. Per the germline V gene, CDR1 is MNHNS and CDR2 is SASEGT. The CDR3 runs to 16 residues.

The chain has TRBV2 and TRBJ2-5; no firm D call. The DNA end favors TRBJ2-7, so the J call may be wrong. Per germline, CDR1 SNHLY and CDR2 FYNNEI. This CDR3 is built from 15 residues. DNA of the CDR3: TGTGCCAGCAGTGAAGGACACACCGTAACCTACGAGCAGTACTTC. This gives the protein CASSEGHTVTYEQYF.

Sample share makes this clone medium-sized. The chain is built from TRBV27 and TRBJ1-2; D gene ambiguous. V dropped 0 bases and J dropped 0 bases, with 2 bases sitting between them. CDR1 is MNHEY, CDR2 SMNVEV, per germline (reference sequence). This CDR3 has 13 residues. CDR3 sequence: CASSLSPNYGYTF. The CDR3 DNA reads as TGTGCCAGCAGTTTATCACCTAACTATGGCTACACCTTC.

CDR3 in DNA: TGTGCCAGCAGCCTCGACAGAGGCAATCAGCCCCAGCATTTT. Amino acid sequence: CASSLDRGNQPQHF. V is TRBV4-2 and J is TRBJ1-5, with D perhaps matching TRBD1 (5 bases). Germline V gives CDR1 LGHNA, CDR2 YNFKEQ. This CDR3 comprises 14 residues. V lost 4 bases, J lost 2 bases, and 9 bases lay in between.

CDR3 nucleotide sequence: TGTGCCAGCAGCTCCGGGACAGGGTTCCGCTACGAGCAGTACTTC. As protein: CASSSGTGFRYEQYF. The rearrangement uses TRBV11-2 and TRBJ2-7; 9 bases are a match to TRBD1. Trimming removed 4 bases from V and 3 bases from J; junction bases left unmatched: 7. The germline V gene encodes CDR1 SGHAT and CDR2 FQNNGV. The CDR3 runs 15 residues.

The chain is built from TRBV4-1 and TRBJ1-1; no reliable D call. Trimming stripped 0 bases from V and 4 bases from J, with 15 bases between. Germline V gene data show CDR1 as MGHRA and CDR2 as YSYEKL. The CDR3 length is 16 residues. The CDR3 DNA sequence: TGCGCCAGCAGCCAAGATTGGTTACGCCTCGGCACTGAAGCTTTCTTT. Amino acid sequence: CASSQDWLRLGTEAFF.